A single sample is the source of the 8 T cell receptor beta chains below, sequenced in a study of blood T cell repertoires in COVID-19. Here immunoSEQ multiplex PCR was the method, and the copy in TCRdb shows in-frame clones only, minus some. The sample has about 40,000 clones; about 88% are singletons. The sequencing input was peripheral blood. Receptor source: a human donor in a cohort sampled during active COVID-19.

The chain uses TRBV7-3 and TRBJ2-1; TRBD1 matches 8 bases. Unmatched junction bases numbered 5, after V lost 2 bases and J lost 5 bases. The CDR3 totals 15 residues. Germline CDR1 is SGHTA and CDR2 is FQGTGA. CDR3 sequence reads: CASSLQGAFNNEQFF. Written as DNA, the CDR3 is TGTGCCAGCAGCTTACAGGGGGCGTTTAACAATGAGCAGTTCTTC.

Details on this clone: Other DNA sequences in the same sample also yield this CDR3. V and J are TRBV5-1 and TRBJ2-1, with TRBD2 matching over 7 bases. Germline CDR1 is SGHRS and CDR2 is YFSETQ. With 1 base clipped from V and 7 bases from J, the junction kept 5 bases outside the gene matches. The CDR3 covers 14 residues. CDR3 nucleotide sequence: TGCGCCAGCAGCTTGCTTGCGGGGGAAAATGAGCAGTTCTTC. It encodes CASSLLAGENEQFF.

The chain recombines TRBV6-5 with TRBJ2-7, with D perhaps TRBD1 (5 bases). CDR1 and CDR2 (germline): MNHEY, SVGAGI. The CDR3 is made up of 13 amino acids. Trimming left V 8 bases short and J 5 bases short, with 16 bases between. For the CDR3, the DNA is TGTGCCAGCCAACTGCAGGGTATTAACGAGCAGTACTTC. Its translation: CASQLQGINEQYF.

This clone came up once. CDR3 nucleotide sequence: TGTGCCAGCTCATTCCAGCGGGGGCCAGATACGCAGTATTTT. Translation: CASSFQRGPDTQYF. The V gene is TRBV18, the J gene TRBJ2-3; 8 bases line up with TRBD2. The V gene end was trimmed by 5 bases and the J gene end by 4 bases; junction bases not matched to a gene: 5. The CDR3 has 14 residues. CDR1 is KGHSH, CDR2 LQKENI, per germline.

In this sample, this clone turned up a few times. The chain carries TRBV27 and TRBJ1-2; TRBD1 aligns across 7 bases. This CDR3 has 18 residues. The germline V gene has CDR1 MNHEY and CDR2 SMNVEV (reference sequence). After removal of 6 bases from V and 3 bases from J, the junction contained 19 bases not matched to a gene. CDR3 sequence reads: CASRAAIGTARDDYGYTF. CDR3 coding DNA: TGTGCCAGCAGGGCCGCGATAGGGACAGCAAGGGACGACTATGGCTACACCTTC.

This clone has just one count. The chain carries TRBV6-5 and TRBJ2-2, with 11 bases identical to TRBD2. Germline lookup yields CDR1 MNHEY and CDR2 SVGAGI. V lost 7 bases, J lost 13 bases, and 14 bases stayed unmatched. The CDR3 sequence is 15 residues long. The CDR3 DNA reads as TGTGCCAGCATCCCCCAGGCAGGGACTAGCGGCGGGCTGTTTTTT. Its translation is CASIPQAGTSGGLFF.

The chain uses TRBV2 and TRBJ1-5; no definite D call. Trimming stripped 3 bases from V and 0 bases from J, with 6 bases between. The CDR3 is 14 amino acids. The germline gives CDR1 SNHLY, CDR2 FYNNEI. The CDR3 spells CASSEGYSNQPQHF. The CDR3, as DNA: TGTGCCAGCAGTGAGGGCTATAGCAATCAGCCCCAGCATTTT.

This rearrangement joins TRBV4-1 to TRBJ2-3; tentative D call: TRBD2 (5 bases). The CDR3 totals 15 residues. Germline V CDR1 and CDR2: MGHRA, YSYEKL. V was pared by 4 bases and J by 2 bases, with 13 bases between. Written as DNA, the CDR3 is TGCGCCAGCAGCCCTCGCCCGGGATTCACAGATACGCAGTATTTT. It codes for CASSPRPGFTDTQYF.